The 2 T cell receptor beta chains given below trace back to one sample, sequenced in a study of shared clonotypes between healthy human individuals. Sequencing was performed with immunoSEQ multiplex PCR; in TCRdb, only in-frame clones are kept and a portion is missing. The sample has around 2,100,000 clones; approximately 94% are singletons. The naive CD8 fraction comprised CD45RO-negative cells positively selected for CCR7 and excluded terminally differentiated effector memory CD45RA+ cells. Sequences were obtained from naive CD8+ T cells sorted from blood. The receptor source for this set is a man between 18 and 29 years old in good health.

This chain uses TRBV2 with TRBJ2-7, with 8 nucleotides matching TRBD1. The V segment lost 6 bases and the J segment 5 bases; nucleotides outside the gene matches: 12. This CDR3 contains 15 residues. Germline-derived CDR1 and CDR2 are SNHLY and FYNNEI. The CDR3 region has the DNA TGTGCCAGCAGGATAGGACAGGGAGGCTTGGACGAGCAGTACTTC. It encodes CASRIGQGGLDEQYF.

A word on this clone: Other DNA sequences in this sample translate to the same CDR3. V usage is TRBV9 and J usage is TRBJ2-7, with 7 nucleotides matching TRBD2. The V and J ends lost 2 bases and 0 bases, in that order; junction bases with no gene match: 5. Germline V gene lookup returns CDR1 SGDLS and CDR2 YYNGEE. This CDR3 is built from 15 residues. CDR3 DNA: TGTGCCAGCAGCGTGGGGCTAGCGGCCTCCTACGAGCAGTACTTC. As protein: CASSVGLAASYEQYF.